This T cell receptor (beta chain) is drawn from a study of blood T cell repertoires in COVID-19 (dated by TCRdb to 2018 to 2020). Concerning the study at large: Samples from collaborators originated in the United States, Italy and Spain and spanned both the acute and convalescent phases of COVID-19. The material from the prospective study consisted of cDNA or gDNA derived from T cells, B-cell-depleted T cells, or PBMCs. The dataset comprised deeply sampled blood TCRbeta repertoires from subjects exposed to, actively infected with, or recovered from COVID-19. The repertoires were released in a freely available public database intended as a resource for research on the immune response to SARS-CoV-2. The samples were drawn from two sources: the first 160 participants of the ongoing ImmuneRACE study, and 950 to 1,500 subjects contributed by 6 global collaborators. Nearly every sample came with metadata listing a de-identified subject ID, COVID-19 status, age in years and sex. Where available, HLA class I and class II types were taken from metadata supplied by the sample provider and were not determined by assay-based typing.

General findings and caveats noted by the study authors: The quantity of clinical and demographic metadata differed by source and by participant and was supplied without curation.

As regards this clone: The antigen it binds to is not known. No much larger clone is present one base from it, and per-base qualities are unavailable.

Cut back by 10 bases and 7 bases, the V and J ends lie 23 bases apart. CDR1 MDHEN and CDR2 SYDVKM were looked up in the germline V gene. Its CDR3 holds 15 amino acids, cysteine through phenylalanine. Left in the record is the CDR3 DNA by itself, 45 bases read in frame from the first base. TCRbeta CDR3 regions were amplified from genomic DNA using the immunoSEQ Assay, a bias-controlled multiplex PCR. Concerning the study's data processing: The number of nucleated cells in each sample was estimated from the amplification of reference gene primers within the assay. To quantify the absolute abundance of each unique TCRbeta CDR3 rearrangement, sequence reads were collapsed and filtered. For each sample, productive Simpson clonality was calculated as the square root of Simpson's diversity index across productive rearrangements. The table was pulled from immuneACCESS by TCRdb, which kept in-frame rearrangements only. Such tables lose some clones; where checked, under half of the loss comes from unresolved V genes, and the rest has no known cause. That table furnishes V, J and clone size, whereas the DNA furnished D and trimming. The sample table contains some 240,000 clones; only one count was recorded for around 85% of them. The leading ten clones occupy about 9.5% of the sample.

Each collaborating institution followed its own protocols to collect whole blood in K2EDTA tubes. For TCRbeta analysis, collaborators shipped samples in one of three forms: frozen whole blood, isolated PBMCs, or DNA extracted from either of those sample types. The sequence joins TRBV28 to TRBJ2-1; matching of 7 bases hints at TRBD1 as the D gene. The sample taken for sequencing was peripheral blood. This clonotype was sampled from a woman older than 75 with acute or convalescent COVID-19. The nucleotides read TGTGCCACCTCAGGAGACAGGAGGGGGCGGAATGAGCAGTTCTTC. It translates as CATSGDRRGRNEQFF.